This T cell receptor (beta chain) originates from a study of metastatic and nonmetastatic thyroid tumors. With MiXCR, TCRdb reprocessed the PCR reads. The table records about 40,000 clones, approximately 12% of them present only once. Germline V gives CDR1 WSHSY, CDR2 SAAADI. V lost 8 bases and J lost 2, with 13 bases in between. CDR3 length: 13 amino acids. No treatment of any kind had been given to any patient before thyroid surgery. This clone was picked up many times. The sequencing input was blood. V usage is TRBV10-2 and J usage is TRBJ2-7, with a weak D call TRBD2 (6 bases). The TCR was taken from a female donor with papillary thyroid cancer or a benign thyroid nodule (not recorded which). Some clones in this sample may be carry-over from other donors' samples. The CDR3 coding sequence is TGCGCCAGCTTAGGGGACTTTACCTACGAGCAGTACTTC. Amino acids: CASLGDFTYEQYF.